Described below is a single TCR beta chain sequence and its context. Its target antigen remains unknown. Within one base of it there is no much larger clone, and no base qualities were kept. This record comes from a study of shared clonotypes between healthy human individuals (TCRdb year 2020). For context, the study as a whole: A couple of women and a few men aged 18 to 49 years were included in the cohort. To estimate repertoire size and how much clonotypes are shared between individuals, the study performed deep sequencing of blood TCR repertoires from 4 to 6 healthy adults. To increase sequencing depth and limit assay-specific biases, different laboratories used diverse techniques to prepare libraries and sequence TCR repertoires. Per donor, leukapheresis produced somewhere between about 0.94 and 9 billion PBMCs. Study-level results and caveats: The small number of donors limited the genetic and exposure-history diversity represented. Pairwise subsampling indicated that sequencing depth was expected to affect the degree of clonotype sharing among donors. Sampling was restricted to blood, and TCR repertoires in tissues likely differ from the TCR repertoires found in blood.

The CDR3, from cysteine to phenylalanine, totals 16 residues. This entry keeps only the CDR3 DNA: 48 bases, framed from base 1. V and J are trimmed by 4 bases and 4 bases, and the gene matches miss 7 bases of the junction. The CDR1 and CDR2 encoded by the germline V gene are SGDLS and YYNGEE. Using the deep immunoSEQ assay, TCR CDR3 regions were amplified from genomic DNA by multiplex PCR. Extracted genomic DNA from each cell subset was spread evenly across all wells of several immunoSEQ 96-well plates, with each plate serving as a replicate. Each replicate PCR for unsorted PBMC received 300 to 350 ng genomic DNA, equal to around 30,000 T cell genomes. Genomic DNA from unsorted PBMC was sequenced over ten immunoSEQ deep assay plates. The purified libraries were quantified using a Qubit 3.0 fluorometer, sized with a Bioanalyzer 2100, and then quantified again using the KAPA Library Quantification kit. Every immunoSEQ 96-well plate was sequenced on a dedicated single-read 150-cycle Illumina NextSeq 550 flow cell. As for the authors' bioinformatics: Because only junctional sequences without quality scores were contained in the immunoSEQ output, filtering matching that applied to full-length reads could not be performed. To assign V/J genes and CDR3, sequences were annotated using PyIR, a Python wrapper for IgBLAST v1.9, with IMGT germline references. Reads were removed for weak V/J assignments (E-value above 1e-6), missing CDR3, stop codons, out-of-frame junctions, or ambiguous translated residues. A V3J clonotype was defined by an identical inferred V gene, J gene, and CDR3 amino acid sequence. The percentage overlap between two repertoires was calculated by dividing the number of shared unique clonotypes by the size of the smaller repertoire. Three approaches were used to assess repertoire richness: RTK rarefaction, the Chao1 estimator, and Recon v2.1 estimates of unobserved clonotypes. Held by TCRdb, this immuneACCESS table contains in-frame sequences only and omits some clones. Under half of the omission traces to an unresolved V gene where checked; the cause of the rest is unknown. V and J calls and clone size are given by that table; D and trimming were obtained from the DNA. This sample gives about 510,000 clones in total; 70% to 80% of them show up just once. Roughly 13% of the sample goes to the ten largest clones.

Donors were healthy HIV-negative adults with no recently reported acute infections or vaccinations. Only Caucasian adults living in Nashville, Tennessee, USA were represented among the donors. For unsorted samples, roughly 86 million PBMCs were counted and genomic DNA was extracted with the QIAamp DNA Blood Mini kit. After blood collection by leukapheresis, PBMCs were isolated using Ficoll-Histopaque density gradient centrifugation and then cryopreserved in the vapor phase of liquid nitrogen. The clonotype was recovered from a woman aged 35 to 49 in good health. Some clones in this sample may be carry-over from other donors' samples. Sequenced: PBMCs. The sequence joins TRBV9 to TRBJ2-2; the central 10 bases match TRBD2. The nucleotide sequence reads TGTGCCAGCAGCACCGGACTAGCGGATCGCACCGGGGAGCTGTTTTTT. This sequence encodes CASSTGLADRTGELFF.